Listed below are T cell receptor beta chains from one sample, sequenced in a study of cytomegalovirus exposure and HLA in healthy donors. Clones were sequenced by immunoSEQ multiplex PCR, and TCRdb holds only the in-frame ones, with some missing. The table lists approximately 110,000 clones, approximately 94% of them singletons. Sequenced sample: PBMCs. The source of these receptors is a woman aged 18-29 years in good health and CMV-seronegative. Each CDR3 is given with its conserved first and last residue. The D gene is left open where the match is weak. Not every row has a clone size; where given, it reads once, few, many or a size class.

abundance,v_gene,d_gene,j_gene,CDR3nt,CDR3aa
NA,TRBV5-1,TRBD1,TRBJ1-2,TGCGCCAGCAGCTTGGAGACAGGGGATATCTATGGCTACACCTTC,CASSLETGDIYGYTF
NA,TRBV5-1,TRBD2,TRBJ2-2,TGCGCCAGCAGCGCGGATACTAGCGGGGGTTTCACCGGGGAGCTGTTTTTT,CASSADTSGGFTGELFF
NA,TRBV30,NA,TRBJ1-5,TGTGCCTGGAGTGTGACTCAGGACAGTCAGCCCCAGCATTTT,CAWSVTQDSQPQHF
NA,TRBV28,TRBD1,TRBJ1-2,TGTGCCAGCATCACGAGCGGACAGGGGGCAAGTGGCTACACCTTC,CASITSGQGASGYTF
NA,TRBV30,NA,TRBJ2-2,TGTGCCTGGTCTCCCTATGCTTATTTCGACGGGGAATCTGGGGAGCTGTTTTTT,CAWSPYAYFDGESGELFF
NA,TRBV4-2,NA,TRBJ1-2,TGTGCCAGCAGCCAAGAGGATGGGGCGTCGCGATATGGCTACACCTTC,CASSQEDGASRYGYTF
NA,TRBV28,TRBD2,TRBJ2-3,TGTGCCAGCGACGCCGGCGGGGGGAGGTTGACAGATACGCAGTATTTT,CASDAGGGRLTDTQYF
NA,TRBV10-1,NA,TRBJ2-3,TGCGCCAGCAGTGAAGTGGCGGGGAGGTCCACAGATACGCAGTATTTT,CASSEVAGRSTDTQYF
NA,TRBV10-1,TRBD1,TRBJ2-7,TGCGCCAGCAGTGAGGGGACAGGGGGACCCTACGAGCAGTACTTC,CASSEGTGGPYEQYF
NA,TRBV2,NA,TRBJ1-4,TGTGCCAGCAGTTTCAGTAATGAAAAACTGTTTTTT,CASSFSNEKLFF
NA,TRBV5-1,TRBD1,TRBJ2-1,TGCGCCAGCAGCTTGGCCGGAGGGACAGGGTCCTACAATGAGCAGTTCTTC,CASSLAGGTGSYNEQFF
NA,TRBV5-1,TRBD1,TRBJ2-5,TGCGCCAGCAGCGCGGGACAGGGGCAAGAGACCCAGTACTTC,CASSAGQGQETQYF
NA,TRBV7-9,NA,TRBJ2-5,TGTGCCAGCAGTCGCGGGACGAGGGAAGAGACCCAGTACTTC,CASSRGTREETQYF
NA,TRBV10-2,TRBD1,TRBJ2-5,TGCGCCAGCAGAGGGGGACAGGAGACCCAGTACTTC,CASRGGQETQYF
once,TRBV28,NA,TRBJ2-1,TGTGCCAGCAGTCCCCGGGGGTCGCACCGACGGAATGAGCAGTTCTTC,CASSPRGSHRRNEQFF
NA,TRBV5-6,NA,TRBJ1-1,TGTGCCAGCAGCCGGACAGTTATGAACACTGAAGCTTTCTTT,CASSRTVMNTEAFF
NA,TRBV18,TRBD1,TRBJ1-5,TGTGCCAGCTCGCCGGGACAGGGGGCGCGGGTCAATCAGCCCCAGCATTTT,CASSPGQGARVNQPQHF
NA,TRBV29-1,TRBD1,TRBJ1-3,TGCAGCGCCCCGTTTCCCGGGACAGGAAGCAACACCATATATTTT,CSAPFPGTGSNTIYF
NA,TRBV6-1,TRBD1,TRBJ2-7,TGTGCCAGCAGTGAAGCGGACGGACAGGGGTCCTACGAGCAGTACTTC,CASSEADGQGSYEQYF
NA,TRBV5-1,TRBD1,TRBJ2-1,TGCGCCAGCAGCCCGGGACAGGGCCCGTACAATGAGCAGTTCTTC,CASSPGQGPYNEQFF
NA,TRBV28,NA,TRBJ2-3,TGTGCCAGCGCCGGGTTAGCGGTGAGCACAGATACGCAGTATTTT,CASAGLAVSTDTQYF
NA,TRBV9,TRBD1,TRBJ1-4,TGTGCCAGCAGCGTGGGACAGCATGAAAAACTGTTTTTT,CASSVGQHEKLFF
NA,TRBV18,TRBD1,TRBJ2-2,TGTGCCAGCTCTCCCAGGGGGCCGGACACCGGGGAGCTGTTTTTT,CASSPRGPDTGELFF
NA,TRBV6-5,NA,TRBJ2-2,TGTGCCAGCAGTACCACTAACACCGGGGAGCTGTTTTTT,CASSTTNTGELFF
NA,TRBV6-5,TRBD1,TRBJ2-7,TGTGCCAGCAGTGGGACAGCTTACGAGCAGTACTTC,CASSGTAYEQYF
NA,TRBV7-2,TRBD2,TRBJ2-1,TGTGCCAGCAGCGGGCCGGCGGGAGGGAGGAATGAGCAGTTCTTC,CASSGPAGGRNEQFF
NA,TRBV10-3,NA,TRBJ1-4,TGTGCCATCAGCTACGCGGGGGAAAAACTGTTTTTT,CAISYAGEKLFF
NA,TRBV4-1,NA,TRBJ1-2,TGCGCCAGCAGCCAACCTTCACCGGAGGACAGCATCTATGGCTACACCTTC,CASSQPSPEDSIYGYTF
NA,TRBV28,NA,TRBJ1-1,TGTGCCAGCAGTTCGCCTTCCGGGACTGGGATTGAAGCTTTCTTT,CASSSPSGTGIEAFF
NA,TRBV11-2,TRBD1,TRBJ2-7,TGTGCCAGCAGCGATGGGACAGGGGGGACCTACGAGCAGTACTTC,CASSDGTGGTYEQYF